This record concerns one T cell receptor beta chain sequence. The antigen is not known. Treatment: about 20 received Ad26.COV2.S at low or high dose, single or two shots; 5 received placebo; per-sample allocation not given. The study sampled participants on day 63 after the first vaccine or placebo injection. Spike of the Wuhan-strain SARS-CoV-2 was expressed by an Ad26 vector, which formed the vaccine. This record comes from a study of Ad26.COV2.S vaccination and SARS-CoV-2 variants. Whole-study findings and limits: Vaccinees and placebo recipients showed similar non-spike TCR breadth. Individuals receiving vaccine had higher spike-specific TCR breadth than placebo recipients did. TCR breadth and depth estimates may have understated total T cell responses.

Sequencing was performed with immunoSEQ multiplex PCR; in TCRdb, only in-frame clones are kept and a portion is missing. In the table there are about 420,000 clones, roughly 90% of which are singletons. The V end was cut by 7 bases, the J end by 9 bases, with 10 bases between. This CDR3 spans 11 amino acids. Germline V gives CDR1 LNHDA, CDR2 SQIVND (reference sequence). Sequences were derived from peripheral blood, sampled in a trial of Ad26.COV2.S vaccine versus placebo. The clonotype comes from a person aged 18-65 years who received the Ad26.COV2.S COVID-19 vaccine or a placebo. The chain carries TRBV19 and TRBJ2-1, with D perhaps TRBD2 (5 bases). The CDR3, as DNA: TGTGCCAGTAAACTAGGAATTGAGCAGTTCTTC. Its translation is CASKLGIEQFF.